This TCR beta chain came from a study of blood T cell repertoires in COVID-19. Across the whole study: Whether acute or convalescent, the COVID-19 samples came from the United States, Italy and Spain. Nucleic acid was either cDNA or gDNA, and it came from T cells, B-cell-depleted T cells, or PBMCs.

Only in-frame clones appear in the TCRdb table, and some are missing; sequencing was by immunoSEQ multiplex PCR. The sample includes approximately 29,000 clones, roughly 90% seen only once; the top ten take roughly an eighth. This CDR3 comprises 18 residues. Losses at the gene ends were 7 bases for V and 4 bases for J; bases not matched to a gene: 13. Germline V CDR1 and CDR2: SGHVS, FQNEAQ. This sequence originates from a human donor with active COVID-19. The donor label of this sample is uncertain. The chain combines TRBV7-8 with TRBJ2-3, with 14 bases lining up with TRBD2. The sequencing input was peripheral blood. This chain's CDR3 is CASTPGLAGGSSADTQYF. The CDR3 bases are TGTGCCAGCACCCCTGGACTAGCGGGGGGCTCCTCTGCAGATACGCAGTATTTT.